Reported below is one TCR beta chain. This CDR3 contains 14 residues. V lost 1 base and J lost 4; bases outside the gene matches: 2. Germline values: CDR1 SEHNR, CDR2 FQNEAQ (reference sequence). CD4+ cells underwent separation, giving CD45RA+ naive and CD45RA-negative memory subsets. The assay ran at deep level. Repertoires were generated with immunoSEQ multiplex PCR, while TCRdb's copy carries only in-frame clones and drops some. The profile shows some 240,000 clones, 65% to 70% of them singletons. This sample stems from a study of shared clonotypes between healthy human individuals. On the study more broadly: Each donor contributed plates that comprised three CD4 naive, three CD4 memory, two CD8 naive and one CD8 memory.

Sequenced material: memory CD4+ T cells sorted from blood. Described subset: CD45RA-negative fraction. The V call is TRBV7-9, the J call TRBJ2-7, with 9 positions matching TRBD1. This receptor was identified in a man younger than 40 in good health. DNA for the CDR3: TGTGCCAGCAGCTTAGGAGGACAGGGGTACGAGCAGTACTTC. Amino acids: CASSLGGQGYEQYF.